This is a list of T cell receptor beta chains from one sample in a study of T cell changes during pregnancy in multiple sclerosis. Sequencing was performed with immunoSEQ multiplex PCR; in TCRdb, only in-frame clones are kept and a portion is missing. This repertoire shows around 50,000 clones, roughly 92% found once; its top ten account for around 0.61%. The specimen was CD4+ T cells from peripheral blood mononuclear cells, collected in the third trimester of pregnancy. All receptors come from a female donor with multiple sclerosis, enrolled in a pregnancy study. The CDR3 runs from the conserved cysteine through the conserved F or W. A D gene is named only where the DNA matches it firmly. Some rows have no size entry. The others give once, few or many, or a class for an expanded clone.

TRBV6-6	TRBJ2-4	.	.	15	TGTGCCAGCAGTTCCTCCGTACAAGCCAAAAACATTCAGTACTTC	CASSSSVQAKNIQYF
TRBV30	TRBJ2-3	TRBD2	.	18	TGTGCCTGGAGTAGGGGACTAGCGGGAGGGCGGGGCACAGATACGCAGTATTTT	CAWSRGLAGGRGTDTQYF
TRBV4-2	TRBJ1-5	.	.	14	TGTGCCAGCAGCCAAGTAAGGGGTATTGGGCCCCAGCATTTT	CASSQVRGIGPQHF
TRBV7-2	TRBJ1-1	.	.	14	TGTGCCAGCAGCTTTACTTTATCGGACTATGAAGCTTTCTTT	CASSFTLSDYEAFF
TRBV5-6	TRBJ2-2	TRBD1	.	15	TGTGCCAGCAGCCCGGGGACAGGGGTCCCCGGGGAGCTGTTTTTT	CASSPGTGVPGELFF
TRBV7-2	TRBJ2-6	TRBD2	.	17	TGTGCCAGCAGATGGGGACTAGCGGGAACTGGGGCCAACGTCCTGACTTTC	CASRWGLAGTGANVLTF
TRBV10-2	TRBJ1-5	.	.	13	TGCGCCAGCAGTGACAGGGGCGGTCAGCCCCAGCATTTT	CASSDRGGQPQHF
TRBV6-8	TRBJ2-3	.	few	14	TGTGCCAGCAGTTACGTCGCTAGAGAAGATACGCAGTATTTT	CASSYVAREDTQYF
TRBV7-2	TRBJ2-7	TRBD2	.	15	TGTGCCAGCAGCCCGCGGGGCGGGAGGGTCTACGAGCAGTACTTC	CASSPRGGRVYEQYF
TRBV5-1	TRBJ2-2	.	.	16	TGCGCCAGCAGCTTGTACCTCAGGGAGAACACCGGGGAGCTGTTTTTT	CASSLYLRENTGELFF
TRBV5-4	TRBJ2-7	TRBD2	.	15	TGTGCCAGCAGCTTGAGTTCGGGACTAGGCTACGAGCAGTACTTC	CASSLSSGLGYEQYF
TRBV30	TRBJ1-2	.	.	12	TGTGCCTGCCGTCGGGATAACTATGGCTACACCTTC	CACRRDNYGYTF
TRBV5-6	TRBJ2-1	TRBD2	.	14	TGTGCCAGCAGCGAACTAGCGGGAGTCGATGAGCAGTTCTTC	CASSELAGVDEQFF
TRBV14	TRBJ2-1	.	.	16	TGTGCCAGCGGGGTTAGAGGCGGGTTACGTTACAATGAGCAGTTCTTC	CASGVRGGLRYNEQFF
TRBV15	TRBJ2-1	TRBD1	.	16	TGTGCCACCGGGGGCGGGACAGGGACGTTCTACAATGAGCAGTTCTTC	CATGGGTGTFYNEQFF
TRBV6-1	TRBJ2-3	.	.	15	TGTGCCAGCAGTGAAGTGTCAGGGTGGACAGATACGCAGTATTTT	CASSEVSGWTDTQYF
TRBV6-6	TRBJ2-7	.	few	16	TGTGCCAGCAGTTCCATGGCCCGGTCGGCGGAGCTCGAGCAGTACTTC	CASSSMARSAELEQYF
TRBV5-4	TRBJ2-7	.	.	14	TGTGCCAGCAGTTTGACAGGTCCCCTCTCCGAGCAGTACTTC	CASSLTGPLSEQYF
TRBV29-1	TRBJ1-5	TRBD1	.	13	TGCAGCGTGGGGACAGGGAGCCATCAGCCCCAGCATTTT	CSVGTGSHQPQHF
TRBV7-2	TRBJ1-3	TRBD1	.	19	TGTGCCAGCAGCTCTCTACCCCCGGGACAGGGGGCCATTGGAAACACCATATATTTT	CASSSLPPGQGAIGNTIYF
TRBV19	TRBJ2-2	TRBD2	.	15	TGTGCCAGTCAGCTAGCGGGAGCGGTCACCGGGGAGCTGTTTTTT	CASQLAGAVTGELFF
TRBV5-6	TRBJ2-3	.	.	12	TGTGCCAGCAGCTTGGTAACAGATACGCAGTATTTT	CASSLVTDTQYF
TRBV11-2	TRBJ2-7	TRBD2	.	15	TGTGCCAGCAGCACCGGACTAGCGGCAACCTACGAGCAGTACTTC	CASSTGLAATYEQYF
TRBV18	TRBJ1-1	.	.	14	TGTGCCAGCTCACCACAGGCGGTATCCACTGAAGCTTTCTTT	CASSPQAVSTEAFF
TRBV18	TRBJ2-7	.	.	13	TGTGCCAGCTCAGACCTAGCTTCCGACGAGCAGTACTTC	CASSDLASDEQYF
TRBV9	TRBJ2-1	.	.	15	TGTGCCAGCAGTTATACAGGTAGCTCCTACAATGAGCAGTTCTTC	CASSYTGSSYNEQFF
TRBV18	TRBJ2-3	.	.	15	TGTGCCAGCTCACCACGCAGGGGCGGCACAGATACGCAGTATTTT	CASSPRRGGTDTQYF
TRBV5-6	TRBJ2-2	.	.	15	TGTGCCAGCGCACGAACACCGACAGCGCTCGGGGAGCTGTTTTTT	CASARTPTALGELFF
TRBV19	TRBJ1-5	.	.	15	TGTGCCAGTAACACAGGCTACCATAGCAATCAGCCCCAGCATTTT	CASNTGYHSNQPQHF
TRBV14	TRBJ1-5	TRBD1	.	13	TGTGCCAGCAGCTCAGGGGGAAATCAGCCCCAGCATTTT	CASSSGGNQPQHF